This T cell receptor beta chain was observed in a study of preoperative IRX-2 immunotherapy in early breast cancer. The repertoire was sequenced with immunoSEQ multiplex PCR; TCRdb's copy has only in-frame clones and lacks some. The sample has 40,000 to 45,000 clones, 70% to 80% seen once. Treatment defined: preoperative locoregional IRX-2 cytokine immunotherapy. This phase Ib study tested locoregional IRX-2 cytokine immunotherapy given before surgery. The origin of this receptor is a human donor with breast cancer. Sample: tumor tissue, taken after IRX-2 immunotherapy.

DNA of the CDR3: TGTGCCAGCAGCTTAGAGGGCCCGGGACAGGGGAGAAACGAGCAGTACTTC. This codes for CASSLEGPGQGRNEQYF. V is TRBV11-3 and J is TRBJ2-7, with 10 bases identical to TRBD1. In germline, CDR1 is SGHNT, CDR2 YENEEA. This CDR3 has 17 amino acids. Trimming at V came to 0 bases and at J to 5 bases, leaving 10 bases not matched to a gene. Full variable domain (missing parts from reference TRBV11-3 and TRBJ2-7): EAGVVQSPRYKIIEKKQPVAFWCNPISGHNTLYWYLQNLGQGPELLIRYENEEAVDDSQLPKDRFSAERLKGVDSTLKIQPAELGDSAVYLCASSLEGPGQGRNEQYFGPGTRLTVT.